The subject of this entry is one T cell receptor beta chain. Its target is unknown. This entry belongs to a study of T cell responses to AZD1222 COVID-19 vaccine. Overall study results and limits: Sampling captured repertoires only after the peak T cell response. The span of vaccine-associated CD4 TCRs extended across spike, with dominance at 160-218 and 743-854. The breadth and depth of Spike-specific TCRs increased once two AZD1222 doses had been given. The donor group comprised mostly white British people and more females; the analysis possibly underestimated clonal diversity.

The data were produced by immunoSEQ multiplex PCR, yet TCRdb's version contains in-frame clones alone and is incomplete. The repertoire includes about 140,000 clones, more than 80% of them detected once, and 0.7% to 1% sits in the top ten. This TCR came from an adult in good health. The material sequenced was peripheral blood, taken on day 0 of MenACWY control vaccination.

The CDR3 nucleotides read TGTGCCAGCTCACCCCAACAGGGTATGCGCAATCAGCCCCAGCATTTT. Translated, it gives CASSPQQGMRNQPQHF. The J gene is TRBJ1-5, the V gene TRBV18; D may be TRBD1 (6 bases). CDR1 and CDR2 (germline): KGHSH, LQKENI. The CDR3 spans 16 residues. Deletions cut 3 bases from V and 2 bases from J, with 14 bases between.